The 20 T cell receptor beta chains below all came from one sample that was sequenced in a study of Graves' ophthalmopathy and Graves' hyperthyroidism. TCR beta CDR3 regions were amplified from RNA transcripts. HTBI-primed RT-PCR formed the first round, and a multiplex PCR formed the second. A single record per CDR3 protein comes from TCRdb applying MiXCR to the multiplex PCR reads. The repertoire holds hundreds of thousands of distinct CDR3 sequences, about 20% seen once, with 7.1% in the top ten. The specimen was peripheral blood. These receptors came from a woman under 30 with stable Graves' hyperthyroidism. Some clones in this sample may be carry-over from other donors' samples.

This clonotype occurred many times. V usage is TRBV12-3 or TRBV12-4 and J usage is TRBJ1-2, with D possibly being TRBD1 (5 bases). This CDR3 has 16 residues. V lost 3 bases and J lost 3, with 17 bases in between. CDR3 DNA: TGTGCCAGCAGTTTTAGAAACGCGGGGCCGGACTATGGCTACACCTTC. This sequence encodes CASSFRNAGPDYGYTF.

A note on this clonotype: An end of the junction differs from the germline gene, which may be a read error. V gene TRBV12-3 or TRBV12-4 combines with J gene TRBJ1-1; TRBD1 might be the D (6 bases). The CDR3 runs to 13 residues. The CDR3 spells CASSRQATTETFF. For the CDR3, the DNA is TGTGCCAGCAGCAGACAGGCAACCACTGAAACTTTCTTT.

Only a few counts were recorded for this clonotype. The gene calls are TRBV19 and TRBJ1-1; no clear D gene. The V end lost 2 bases, the J end lost 7 bases, and 11 bases lay between the germline ends. The CDR3 length is 13 residues. Per germline, CDR1 LNHDA and CDR2 SQIVND (reference sequence). CDR3 sequence: CASSITSGNEAFF. The CDR3 region has the DNA TGTGCCAGTAGTATAACCAGTGGGAATGAAGCTTTCTTT.

This clonotype has ten or more counts. The chain employs TRBV6-2 or TRBV6-3 and TRBJ1-1; no clear D. Germline V gene sequence: CDR1 MNHEY, CDR2 SVGEGT. Trimming took off 2 bases at V and 3 bases at J, with 16 bases between the two ends. CDR3 size: 16 residues. The CDR3 nucleotides read TGTGCCAGCAGTTACGCGTCTCACCTTGGGGACACTGAAGCTTTCTTT. Protein: CASSYASHLGDTEAFF.

This clonotype came up many times. The chain carries TRBV12-3 or TRBV12-4 and TRBJ2-5; D gene uncertain. The CDR3 covers 13 residues. V was cut by 6 bases and J by 5 bases, with 13 bases left in between. In nucleotides, the CDR3 is TGTGCCAGCAGCTCCACATACACTGAGACCCAGTACTTC. Protein: CASSSTYTETQYF.

This clonotype was counted ten times or more. The rearrangement uses TRBV28 and TRBJ2-7, with no clear D. From germline, CDR1 is MDHEN and CDR2 SYDVKM. Between the trimmed V and J ends, which lost 4 bases and 3 bases, there was a span of 10 bases. This CDR3 is built from 13 residues. The CDR3 loop is CASSSPSVYEQYF. CDR3 nucleotides: TGTGCCAGCAGTTCCCCTTCCGTCTACGAGCAGTACTTC.

In regard to this clonotype: This may stem from a read error, because a much larger clone lies one nucleotide away. The V call is TRBV24-1, the J call TRBJ1-1, with D possibly matching TRBD1 (5 bases). The CDR3 is 13 residues long. From germline, CDR1 is KGHDR and CDR2 SFDVKD. V shed 5 bases and J shed 4 bases, with 10 bases lying between them. The CDR3 loop reads CATSVGRGTEAFF. DNA of the CDR3: TGTGCCACCAGTGTAGGGAGGGGCACTGAAGCTTTCTTT.

This clonotype was observed a handful of times. The chain has TRBV30 and TRBJ1-3; the D is unclear. From germline, CDR1 is GTSNPN and CDR2 SVGIG (reference sequence). The CDR3 length is 18 residues. The V and J ends lost 0 bases and 2 bases respectively, with 20 bases between them. The DNA for the CDR3 is TGTGCCTGGAGTGTTAGCGCGAAGGGTTATTGGCCTGGAAACACCATATATTTT. Protein sequence: CAWSVSAKGYWPGNTIYF.

This clonotype was counted at least ten times. The chain recombines TRBV6-5 with TRBJ1-5; D gene uncertain. Trimming stripped 5 bases from V and 6 bases from J, with 11 bases between. In germline, CDR1 is MNHEY, CDR2 SVGAGI. CDR3 length equals 13 residues. CDR3 in DNA: TGTGCCAGCAGTAGCAGTTGGGGTCAGCCCCAGCATTTT. Its protein product is CASSSSWGQPQHF.

This clonotype came up a few times. The CDR3 sequence is CAARIWDRGDHQPQHF. The CDR3 coding sequence is TGTGCCGCACGGATATGGGACAGGGGGGACCATCAGCCCCAGCATTTT. The chain employs TRBV6-1 and TRBJ1-5; 11 bases align to TRBD1. The CDR3 loop spans 16 amino acids. V was pared by 11 bases and J by 5 bases, with 14 bases of the junction left unmatched. The germline V gene encodes CDR1 MNHNS and CDR2 SASEGT.

This clonotype was observed many times. The genes are TRBV20-1 and TRBJ1-2; D ambiguous. Trimming pared 4 bases from V and 3 bases from J, leaving 15 bases between. CDR1 is DFQATT, CDR2 SNEGSKA, per germline (reference sequence). This CDR3 spans 14 amino acids. The DNA for the CDR3 is TGCAGTGCTACCACTTTGAAGGAGTACTATGGCTACACCTTC. The encoded protein is CSATTLKEYYGYTF.

This clonotype was counted ten times or more. J is TRBJ1-1 and V is TRBV5-1, with D tentatively TRBD1 (5 bases). V lost 4 bases and J 0 bases, leaving 10 bases between the germline ends. The CDR3 runs 14 residues. Germline CDR1 and CDR2: SGHRS and YFSETQ. The CDR3 DNA reads as TGCGCCAGCAGCCCCGACAGCATGAACACTGAAGCTTTCTTT. This codes for CASSPDSMNTEAFF.

The sample holds many counts of this clonotype. The chain recombines TRBV30 with TRBJ2-2, with a weak D call TRBD1 (5 bases). V lost 2 bases, J lost 4 bases, and 11 bases lay in between. This CDR3 comprises 14 residues. CDR1 is GTSNPN, CDR2 SVGIG, per germline (reference sequence). CDR3 in DNA: TGTGCCTGGAGTTTTAGGGGTAGCACCGGGGAGCTGTTTTTT. Its translation: CAWSFRGSTGELFF.

This clonotype showed up many times. The rearrangement uses TRBV7-3 and TRBJ2-6; D is ambiguous. From germline, CDR1 is SGHTA and CDR2 FQGTGA. The CDR3 has 16 amino acids. Trimming pared 2 bases from V and 1 base from J, leaving 9 bases between. CDR3 in DNA: TGTGCCAGCAGCTTAGTTCCAGGTTCTGGGGCCAACGTCCTGACTTTC. It codes for CASSLVPGSGANVLTF.

This clonotype showed up just a few times. This chain links TRBV6-1 with TRBJ2-7; D remains ambiguous. Germline CDR1 MNHNS, CDR2 SASEGT. The CDR3 contains 14 residues. V was clipped by 3 bases and J by 0 bases, with 9 bases between them. The CDR3 region is CASSDQWSSYEQYF. CDR3 nucleotides: TGTGCCAGCAGTGACCAGTGGAGCTCCTACGAGCAGTACTTC.

The chain uses TRBV6-1 and TRBJ2-7; D possibly uses TRBD1 or TRBD2 (5 bases each). The CDR3 length is 11 residues. The germline gives CDR1 MNHNS, CDR2 SASEGT. The V and J ends lost 5 bases and 13 bases respectively, with 15 bases between them. Here the CDR3 reads CASSPRDRLYF. CDR3 in DNA: TGTGCCAGCAGTCCCCGGGACCGTCTCTACTTC.

This clonotype was detected ten times or more. The chain carries TRBV14 and TRBJ1-1, with D uncertain. V shed 1 base and J shed 4 bases, with 10 bases lying between them. Germline CDR1 is SGHDN and CDR2 is FVKESK. This CDR3 has 14 amino acids. Here the CDR3 DNA reads TGTGCCAGCAGCCAAGTAGGTAGTAGCACTGAAGCTTTCTTT. Translation gives CASSQVGSSTEAFF.

This clonotype was seen ten or more times. CDR3 coding DNA: TGTGCCAGCAGTTATGAGTCCAGCAATCAGCCCCAGCATTTT. Translation gives CASSYESSNQPQHF. The genes are TRBV6-2 or TRBV6-3 and TRBJ1-5; D is unclear. The ends were cut back, 3 bases at V and 1 base at J, with 7 bases in the middle. This CDR3 contains 14 residues. Per germline, CDR1 MNHEY and CDR2 SVGEGT.

CDR3 protein: CSASRNSPLHF. For the CDR3, the DNA is TGCAGTGCTAGCCGTAATTCACCCCTCCACTTT. This sequence joins TRBV20-1 and TRBJ1-6, with D unclear. This CDR3 has 11 residues. Trimming left V 3 bases short and J 6 bases short, with 3 bases between. Germline lookup yields CDR1 DFQATT and CDR2 SNEGSKA (reference sequence).

This clonotype was recorded at least ten times. The chain has TRBV20-1 and TRBJ2-2, with D possibly matching TRBD1 (6 bases). Germline loops: CDR1 DFQATT, CDR2 SNEGSKA (reference sequence). V was trimmed by 0 bases and J by 3 bases, leaving 8 bases between them. This CDR3 has 14 amino acids. The CDR3 here is CSARDQGHTGELFF. The CDR3 coding sequence is TGCAGTGCTAGAGATCAGGGGCACACCGGGGAGCTGTTTTTT.